The entry that follows covers one T cell receptor (beta chain) sequence. Its specificity is unknown. The data were obtained in a study of T cell responses to AZD1222 COVID-19 vaccine. Study-wide points: Per reports, nearly half of all spike-specific TCRs target regions that are unmutated in variants. Vaccination with two AZD1222 doses was followed by a rise in Spike-specific TCR breadth and depth. Among the donors, most were white British and more were female, and clonal diversity was possibly underestimated. Spike-wide coverage was observed for vaccine-associated CD4 TCRs, with dominant responses at 160-218 and 743-854.

Here immunoSEQ multiplex PCR was the method, and the copy in TCRdb shows in-frame clones only, minus some. The data hold 150,000 to 180,000 clones, with roughly nine tenths observed a single time. The germline V gene encodes CDR1 LNHDA and CDR2 SQIVND (reference sequence). V lost 3 bases and J 4 bases, leaving 25 bases between the germline ends. CDR3 length: 18 residues. The input for sequencing was peripheral blood, taken on day 0 of AZD1222 vaccination. This receptor was taken from an adult in good health. The J gene is TRBJ2-7, the V gene TRBV19, with D perhaps matching TRBD2 (6 bases). The CDR3 DNA reads TGTGCCAGTAGTATCGCCGGCGGGGCAACGGGGGTAGGTTACGAGCAGTACTTC. Protein: CASSIAGGATGVGYEQYF.